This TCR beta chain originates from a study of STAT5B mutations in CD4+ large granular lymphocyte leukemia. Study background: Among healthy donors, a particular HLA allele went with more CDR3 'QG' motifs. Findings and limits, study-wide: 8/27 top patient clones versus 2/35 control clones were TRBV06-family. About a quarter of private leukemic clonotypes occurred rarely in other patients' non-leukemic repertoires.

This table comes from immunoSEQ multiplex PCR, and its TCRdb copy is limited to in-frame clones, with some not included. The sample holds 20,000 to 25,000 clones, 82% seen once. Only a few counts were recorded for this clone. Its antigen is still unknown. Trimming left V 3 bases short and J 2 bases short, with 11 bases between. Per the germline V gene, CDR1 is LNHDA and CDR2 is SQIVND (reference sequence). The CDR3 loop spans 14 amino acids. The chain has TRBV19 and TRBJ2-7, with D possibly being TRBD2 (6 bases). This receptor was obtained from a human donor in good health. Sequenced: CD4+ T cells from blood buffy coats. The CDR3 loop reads CASSMGLDTYEQYF. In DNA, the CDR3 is TGTGCCAGTAGTATGGGACTGGATACCTACGAGCAGTACTTC.